The clone carrying this TCR beta chain was seen a single time. Its antigen is still unknown. Data came from immunoSEQ multiplex PCR; TCRdb stores just in-frame clones and leaves some out. The data show more than 65,000 clones, around nine tenths seen once. Germline loops: CDR1 GTSNPN, CDR2 SVGIG (reference sequence). The CDR3 is made up of 12 amino acids. V was trimmed by 2 bases and J by 10 bases, leaving 12 bases between them. These data originate in a study of OX40 agonist ivuxolimab in advanced cancers. For the study at large: Prior checkpoint blockade (anti-PD-1, anti-PD-L1 or anti-CTLA-4) was permitted; 40% had it. Study conclusions and caveats: The expanded peripheral T cells' antigen specificity was not determined.

The specimen was CD4+ or CD8+ T cells sorted from blood, collected in a trial of the OX40 agonist ivuxolimab. The chain uses TRBV30 and TRBJ2-1; no clear D gene. The receptor was isolated from an adult with an advanced solid tumor such as melanoma, head and neck, liver or kidney cancer. CDR3 in DNA: TGTGCCTGGAGTCCTGCCGGCAGGGAGCAGTTCTTC. This gives the protein CAWSPAGREQFF.